Below are 25 T cell receptor beta chains sequenced from a single sample in a study of spatial heterogeneity in lung cancer. Points from the study as a whole: Within tumors, counts of expanded alpha and beta TCRs tracked tumor mutation counts.

Time point specified: sample taken at primary tumor resection. TCRdb reprocessed the 5' RACE reads via MiXCR and lists one record per CDR3 protein. This table holds about 27,000 distinct CDR3 sequences, about 7.1% found once. Their target antigens are unknown. The sequencing used lung tumor tissue, collected at surgery. These receptors all come from a male donor with early-stage non-small cell lung cancer.

This clonotype was seen repeatedly, ten times or more. The chain employs TRBV7-8 and TRBJ1-5; tentatively, D is TRBD1 (6 bases). The CDR3 runs to 13 residues. Trimming left V 3 bases short and J 6 bases short, with 9 bases between. The V gene's germline CDR1 is SGHVS and CDR2 FQNEAQ. The CDR3 nucleotides are TGTGCCAGCAGCTTTAACAGGGTTCAGCCCCAGCATTTT. Its protein is CASSFNRVQPQHF.

This clonotype was detected many times. CDR3 bases: TGTGCCAGCAGTTTTCTAGCGGGGTACACCGGGGAGCTGTTTTTT. This sequence encodes CASSFLAGYTGELFF. The chain uses TRBV28 and TRBJ2-2; 9 positions match TRBD2. Germline V gene data show CDR1 as MDHEN and CDR2 as SYDVKM. J was trimmed by 3 bases and V by 3 bases; bases with no gene match: 2. The CDR3 loop spans 15 amino acids.

This clonotype has at least ten counts. This rearrangement joins TRBV4-2 to TRBJ2-1; D gene ambiguous. The CDR3 spans 16 residues. The germline V gene encodes CDR1 LGHNA and CDR2 YNFKEQ. Trimming shortened V by 0 bases and J by 5 bases, and 14 bases separated the two germline ends. The CDR3 region has the DNA TGTGCCAGCAGCCAAGATATCCGGATTGGGAACAATGAGCAGTTCTTC. Translated: CASSQDIRIGNNEQFF.

This clonotype has a handful of counts. The chain couples TRBV6-5 to TRBJ1-2, with D tentatively TRBD1 (6 bases). V shed 9 bases and J shed 0 bases, with 20 bases lying between them. Germline V gives CDR1 MNHEY, CDR2 SVGAGI. The CDR3 covers 16 residues. CDR3 residues: CASKGGARYSNYGYTF. As DNA, the CDR3 is TGTGCCAGTAAGGGGGGGGCCCGATATTCTAACTATGGCTACACCTTC.

This clonotype occurred a few times. DNA for the CDR3: TGTGCCAGCAGCCCTCAGACAGGGATAAACACTGAAGCTTTCTTT. Its protein product is CASSPQTGINTEAFF. The rearrangement uses TRBV7-2 and TRBJ1-1; TRBD1 matches at 7 bases. The CDR3 sequence is 15 residues long. The trim removed 5 bases at V and 2 bases at J, leaving 8 bases unmatched. Germline lookup yields CDR1 SGHTA and CDR2 FQGNSA.

The table lists this clonotype with many counts. This chain uses TRBV20-1 with TRBJ2-3; no firm D call. Germline loops: CDR1 DFQATT, CDR2 SNEGSKA (reference sequence). The CDR3 consists of 15 residues. Trimming removed 0 bases at V and 2 bases at J, with 12 bases between. The CDR3: CSARDPWTTTDTQYF. The CDR3 nucleotides read TGCAGTGCTAGAGATCCGTGGACCACCACAGATACGCAGTATTTT.

The table lists this clonotype with many counts. The chain recombines TRBV7-7 with TRBJ2-7; TRBD2 matches 7 bases. The CDR3 is 14 residues long. Germline trimming cut 3 bases from V and 2 bases from J; bases unmatched to any gene: 4. In germline, CDR1 is SSHAT, CDR2 FNYEAQ (reference sequence). Written as DNA, the CDR3 is TGTGCCAGCAGCTTGGGACTACCCCCCTACGAGCAGTACTTC. Translating it yields CASSLGLPPYEQYF.

The table lists this clonotype with many counts. V usage is TRBV3-1 and J usage is TRBJ2-7, with D possibly TRBD1 on 6 matching bases. Germline CDR1 LGHDT, CDR2 YNNKEL (reference sequence). The V end lost 2 bases, the J end lost 1 base, and 15 bases lay between the germline ends. The CDR3 loop spans 16 amino acids. The CDR3 coding sequence is TGTGCCAGCAGCCAATATATGAGGGGGTTATCCTACGAGCAGTACTTC. Amino acid sequence: CASSQYMRGLSYEQYF.

This clonotype was found many times. V and J are TRBV12-3 or TRBV12-4 and TRBJ2-5; D is ambiguous. Trimming cost V 5 bases and J 7 bases, with 14 bases left between them. There are 13 residues in the CDR3. CDR3: CASSPGEYGTQYF. The CDR3 DNA reads as TGTGCCAGCAGTCCCGGCGAGTACGGGACCCAGTACTTC.

This sequence joins TRBV6-2 or TRBV6-3 and TRBJ2-1, with D tentatively TRBD2 (5 bases). Germline V gene sequence: CDR1 MNHEY, CDR2 SVGEGT. V shed 7 bases and J shed 3 bases, with 13 bases lying between them. The CDR3 loop spans 14 amino acids. The CDR3 loop is CASTQNGDYNEQFF. CDR3 sequence (DNA): TGTGCCAGCACCCAGAACGGGGACTACAATGAGCAGTTCTTC.

Turning to this clonotype: A much bigger clone sits one base away, suggesting this may be a read error. V usage is TRBV7-2 and J usage is TRBJ2-2; TRBD2 aligns across 10 bases. This CDR3 region has 15 residues. Germline assignment: CDR1 SGHTA and CDR2 FQGNSA. Here the CDR3 reads CVSSLSLAGLGELFF. The CDR3 bases are TGTGTCAGCAGCTTATCACTAGCGGGGCTAGGGGAGCTGTTTTTT.

In this sample, this clonotype turned up many times. The chain combines TRBV5-1 with TRBJ2-3; D is possibly TRBD1 or TRBD2 (6 bases each). Trimming took off 5 bases at V and 5 bases at J, with 18 bases between the two ends. This CDR3 region has 15 residues. The germline V gene encodes CDR1 SGHRS and CDR2 YFSETQ. For the CDR3, the DNA is TGCGCCAGCAGACACGGGGCACAGGGAGGAGATACGCAGTATTTT. Residues: CASRHGAQGGDTQYF.

This clonotype has just a few counts. The J gene is TRBJ1-1, the V gene TRBV11-3; tentative D call: TRBD1 (5 bases). The germline gives CDR1 SGHNT, CDR2 YENEEA. V dropped 2 bases and J dropped 5 bases, with 9 bases sitting between them. This CDR3 is built from 13 residues. The CDR3 nucleotides are TGTGCCAGCAGCTTATTTGGGGGAACTGAAGCTTTCTTT. Translation: CASSLFGGTEAFF.

The CDR3 here is CASSQEGRSSNQPQHF. In nucleotides, the CDR3 is TGCGCCAGCAGCCAAGAGGGCAGGTCTAGCAATCAGCCCCAGCATTTT. V gene TRBV4-1 combines with J gene TRBJ1-5; D is unresolved. The CDR3 is 16 amino acids. V lost 0 bases and J 0 bases, leaving 9 bases between the germline ends. CDR1 MGHRA and CDR2 YSYEKL come from the germline V gene.

The chain links TRBV20-1 to TRBJ2-6; D remains ambiguous. V was clipped by 6 bases and J by 0 bases, with 9 bases between them. This CDR3 region has 14 residues. Germline CDR1 is DFQATT and CDR2 is SNEGSKA (reference sequence). The CDR3 DNA is TGCAGTGCATCCAAGGGCTCTGGGGCCAACGTCCTGACTTTC. This sequence encodes CSASKGSGANVLTF.

This clonotype was observed many times. The rearrangement links TRBV7-2 to TRBJ2-2; D might be TRBD2 (6 bases). Germline CDR1 is SGHTA and CDR2 is FQGNSA. This CDR3 is built from 15 residues. Trimming left V 2 bases short and J 1 base short, with 8 bases between. The CDR3 DNA sequence: TGTGCCAGCAGCTTATCGACTAGGAACACCGGGGAGCTGTTTTTT. As protein: CASSLSTRNTGELFF.

This chain joins TRBV6-2 or TRBV6-3 and TRBJ1-2; D call uncertain. With 7 bases removed from V and 3 bases from J, the gap between germline ends came to 12 bases. In germline, CDR1 is MNHEY, CDR2 SVGEGT. The CDR3 runs 13 residues. CDR3 sequence (DNA): TGTGCCAGCACTCTGACGATTCACTATGGCTACACCTTC. As protein: CASTLTIHYGYTF.

The rearrangement joins TRBV12-3 or TRBV12-4 to TRBJ2-2; the D is unclear. The CDR3 has 13 residues. Trimming pared 1 base from V and 5 bases from J, leaving 5 bases between. The CDR3 loop is CASSLVLTGELFF. DNA for the CDR3: TGTGCCAGCAGTTTAGTGTTGACCGGGGAGCTGTTTTTT.

This clonotype was seen a few times. The CDR3 DNA sequence: TGTGCCAGCAGTTTAGTGACAGTCCCGCCGCCGCTTAATCAGCCCCAGCATTTT. Amino acid sequence: CASSLVTVPPPLNQPQHF. This chain uses TRBV28 with TRBJ1-5; possible D gene TRBD1, 5 bases. This CDR3 spans 18 amino acids. Germline loops: CDR1 MDHEN, CDR2 SYDVKM. V lost 2 bases and J 4 bases, leaving 21 bases between the germline ends.

This clonotype was picked up many times. The J gene is TRBJ1-2, the V gene TRBV6-2 or TRBV6-3, with D unresolved. V was shortened by 2 bases and J by 4 bases, with 14 bases between the two germline ends. The germline V gene has CDR1 MNHEY and CDR2 SVGEGT. This CDR3 spans 15 amino acids. The CDR3 spells CASSYDSSEVYGYTF. The DNA of the CDR3 is TGTGCCAGCAGTTACGACTCTTCGGAAGTCTATGGCTACACCTTC.

V gene TRBV7-9 combines with J gene TRBJ1-2, with D possibly being TRBD1 (6 bases). Germline lookup yields CDR1 SEHNR and CDR2 FQNEAQ (reference sequence). This CDR3 spans 17 amino acids. Trimming left V 2 bases short and J 3 bases short, with 19 bases between. The CDR3 region is CASSLTPGFRGDYGYTF. The CDR3 coding sequence is TGTGCCAGCAGCTTAACCCCTGGGTTCAGGGGAGACTATGGCTACACCTTC.

J is TRBJ2-5 and V is TRBV7-2; D possibly corresponds to TRBD1 (6 bases). CDR1 is SGHTA, CDR2 FQGNSA, per germline. The CDR3 is 14 residues long. The ends were cut back, 5 bases at V and 2 bases at J, with 12 bases in the middle. The CDR3 reads CASSRGQTQETQYF. Here the CDR3 DNA reads TGTGCCAGCAGCCGCGGACAGACTCAAGAGACCCAGTACTTC.

The genes are TRBV6-1 and TRBJ1-5, with D hard to call. The CDR3 has 15 amino acids. Trimming removed 0 bases from V and 7 bases from J, with 13 bases in between. The germline V gene encodes CDR1 MNHNS and CDR2 SASEGT. The CDR3 protein is CASSEASAGRQPQHF. The CDR3 coding sequence is TGTGCCAGCAGTGAAGCGAGCGCCGGCAGGCAGCCCCAGCATTTT.

The chain joins TRBV6-1 to TRBJ1-5, with a possible D match to TRBD1 (5 bases). Per the germline V gene, CDR1 is MNHNS and CDR2 is SASEGT. Trimming cost V 6 bases and J 2 bases, with 11 bases left between them. The CDR3 covers 14 residues. CDR3 amino acids: CASSAGAGNQPQHF. The CDR3 bases are TGTGCCAGCAGCGCCGGGGCCGGCAATCAGCCCCAGCATTTT.

In its sample, this clonotype was seen a few times. DNA of the CDR3: TGTGCCAGCAGCTTAGACGCAGGGGGCCACTACGAGCAGTACTTC. Translating gives CASSLDAGGHYEQYF. This chain joins TRBV11-2 and TRBJ2-7; 8 bases fit TRBD1. This CDR3 is built from 15 residues. The V gene's germline CDR1 is SGHAT and CDR2 FQNNGV. The trim removed 0 bases at V and 3 bases at J, leaving 4 bases unmatched.